Sequencing of this TCR beta chain was carried out in a study of cytomegalovirus exposure and HLA in healthy donors. Study observations and caveats: 15,000 to 20,000 TCR beta sequences were associated with HLA alleles at 0.05 false discovery rate in a later analysis. Further analysis was carried out later, and it showed several of the most significant clusters appearing linked to common viral pathogens.

The germline CDR1 and CDR2 sequences are SGHRS and YFSETQ. CDR3 length equals 15 residues. After removal of 0 bases from V and 6 bases from J, the junction contained 1 base not matched to a gene. With respect to this clone: Antigen unknown.

The PCR employed 60 Vbeta primers together with 13 Jbeta primers. TCRdb's table, derived via immunoSEQ multiplex PCR, lists solely in-frame clones and lacks some. The data contain 120,000 or so clones, over 60% of them singletons. Sequencing was carried out using PBMCs. The sequence was obtained from a man between 18 and 29 years old in good health and CMV-seropositive. The chain is built from TRBV5-1 and TRBJ1-6; TRBD1 aligns across 9 bases. For the CDR3, the DNA is TGCGCCAGCAGCTTGGAGGGACAGGGTAATTCACCCCTCCACTTT. Its protein product is CASSLEGQGNSPLHF.